The source of this TCR beta chain is a study of blood T cell repertoires in COVID-19. At the level of the study: The United States, Italy and Spain supplied acute and convalescent COVID-19 samples. The analysed material was cDNA or gDNA that came from T cells, B-cell-depleted T cells, or PBMCs.

Sequencing used immunoSEQ multiplex PCR; TCRdb keeps in-frame clones, though not all of them. This table holds 200,000 to 250,000 clones, roughly 85% found once. V lost 2 bases, J lost 6 bases, and 4 bases stayed unmatched. This CDR3 spans 13 amino acids. This clone was counted once. The chain couples TRBV12-3 or TRBV12-4 to TRBJ2-7, with TRBD2 matching 7 bases. Sequences were obtained from peripheral blood. This sequence originates from a woman under 30 who had recovered from COVID-19. Here the CDR3 reads CASSLRGGFEQYF. For the CDR3, the DNA is TGTGCCAGCAGTTTAAGGGGAGGGTTCGAGCAGTACTTC.